The next 11 T cell receptor beta chains were all read from a single sample in a study of control samples from healthy donors and cancer patients. Profiled with immunoSEQ multiplex PCR; TCRdb holds only in-frame clones, not every one. The table records some 58,000 clones, more than 70% of them present only once. Sample: PBMCs. The receptors derive from a woman aged 60-75 years with lung cancer.

The chain has TRBV3-1 (or the pseudogene TRBV3-2) and TRBJ2-3; D not resolved. The CDR3 has 14 amino acids. With 4 bases removed from V and 3 bases from J, the gap between germline ends came to 11 bases. Germline CDR1 reads LGHDT; CDR2 reads YNNKEL (reference sequence). The CDR3 DNA is TGTGCCAGCAGCCGGGTCCCCGGGACAGATACGCAGTATTTT. Translating it yields CASSRVPGTDTQYF.

CDR3 in DNA: TGCGCCAGCAGCTTGGGGAGGGACGTCGGCGAGCAGTACTTC. This codes for CASSLGRDVGEQYF. The V call is TRBV5-1, the J call TRBJ2-7, with a possible D match to TRBD2 (6 bases). The CDR3 contains 14 residues. Trimming took 0 bases from V and 6 from J, leaving 13 bases between them. Per germline, CDR1 SGHRS and CDR2 YFSETQ.

J is TRBJ2-7 and V is TRBV9; D ambiguous. Germline loops: CDR1 SGDLS, CDR2 YYNGEE. The CDR3 covers 14 residues. V was cut by 1 base and J by 0 bases, with 8 bases left in between. The CDR3 coding sequence is TGTGCCAGCAGCGTATCGACTGGCTCCTACGAGCAGTACTTC. Its translation is CASSVSTGSYEQYF.

The CDR3 spells CASSPGGTEAFF. For the CDR3, the DNA is TGTGCCAGCAGCCCCGGGGGCACTGAAGCTTTCTTT. The chain is built from TRBV3-1 (or the pseudogene TRBV3-2) and TRBJ1-1; TRBD1 is a possible D gene (5 bases). CDR3 length: 12 residues. In germline, CDR1 is LGHDT, CDR2 YNNKEL (reference sequence). V lost 4 bases, J lost 4 bases, and 7 bases lay in between.

This chain links TRBV28 with TRBJ2-2; TRBD1 matches at 8 bases. Germline CDR1 and CDR2: MDHEN and SYDVKM. J gave up 3 bases and V 5 bases, and 8 bases lay outside the gene matches. The CDR3 runs 16 residues. CDR3 DNA sequence: TGTGCCAGCAGTCCGGCGGGACAGGCCTACACCGGGGAGCTGTTTTTT. This sequence encodes CASSPAGQAYTGELFF.

This clone has just a few counts. The V and J genes are TRBV5-6 and TRBJ1-2; TRBD1 matches 7 bases. CDR1 is SGHDT and CDR2 is YYEEEE in the germline V gene. After removal of 4 bases from V and 5 bases from J, the junction contained 8 bases not matched to a gene. The CDR3 loop spans 14 amino acids. For the CDR3, the DNA is TGTGCCAGCAGCCTAGGACAGGCCCGTTATGGCTACACCTTC. Encoded protein: CASSLGQARYGYTF. Full variable domain (rest looked up from reference TRBV5-6 and TRBJ1-2): DAGVTQSPTHLIKTRGQQVTLRCSPKSGHDTVSWYQQALGQGPQFIFQYYEEEERQRGNFPDRFSGHQFPNYSSELNVNALLLGDSALYLCASSLGQARYGYTFGSGTRLTVV.

This chain uses TRBV18 with TRBJ1-4; D is unclear. Trimming took 3 bases from V and 8 from J, leaving 10 bases between them. The CDR3 covers 13 residues. Germline values: CDR1 KGHSH, CDR2 LQKENI. The CDR3 DNA follows: TGTGCCAGCTCACCCCGGGGTGGGGAAAAACTGTTTTTT. Protein product: CASSPRGGEKLFF. Full variable domain (rest looked up from reference TRBV18 and TRBJ1-4): NAGVMQNPRHLVRRRGQEARLRCSPMKGHSHVYWYRQLPEEGLKFMVYLQKENIIDESGMPKERFSAEFPKEGPSILRIQQVVRGDSAAYFCASSPRGGEKLFFGSGTQLSVL.

The chain is built from TRBV10-3 and TRBJ1-5, with D uncertain. Germline V gene sequence: CDR1 ENHRY, CDR2 SYGVKD. The V end was cut by 4 bases, the J end by 5 bases, with 15 bases between. This CDR3 spans 15 amino acids. CDR3 sequence (DNA): TGTGCCATCAGTGGGAGCGGGGTACGGGATCAGCCCCAGCATTTT. Its protein is CAISGSGVRDQPQHF.

On this clone: In the same sample, other DNA sequences code for this CDR3. The V call is TRBV5-1, the J call TRBJ2-5; the D call may be TRBD1 or TRBD2 (5 bases each). With 0 bases removed from V and 1 base from J, the gap between germline ends came to 10 bases. Per the germline V gene, CDR1 is SGHRS and CDR2 is YFSETQ. The CDR3 spans 15 residues. Here the CDR3 DNA reads TGCGCCAGCAGCTTGGTCCCAGGGAGCCAAGAGACCCAGTACTTC. As protein: CASSLVPGSQETQYF.

The chain employs TRBV4-2 and TRBJ1-5; tentatively, D is TRBD1 (5 bases). The germline V and J ends were trimmed by 8 bases and 3 bases, with 11 bases remaining between them. The CDR3 is 13 residues long. Germline V gene lookup returns CDR1 LGHNA and CDR2 YNFKEQ. The CDR3 nucleotides read TGTGCCAGCGCTACAGGAGCCAATCAGCCCCAGCATTTT. Its translation: CASATGANQPQHF.

This clone was picked up one time. The chain joins TRBV5-1 to TRBJ2-5; D is unresolved. V was trimmed by 2 bases and J by 0 bases, leaving 8 bases between them. This CDR3 region has 14 residues. Germline V lookup: CDR1 SGHRS, CDR2 YFSETQ. CDR3 nucleotide sequence: TGCGCCAGCAGCTTTATAACGTACCAAGAGACCCAGTACTTC. This sequence encodes CASSFITYQETQYF.